A single sample gave rise to the 10 T cell receptor beta chains below, sequenced in a study of early stage breast cancer tumors. The protocol was immunoSEQ multiplex PCR, while the TCRdb copy is restricted to in-frame clones and leaves out a portion. The repertoire holds 30,000 or so clones, approximately 72% seen once, with around a third in the top ten. Sequencing input: blood. Source of these receptors: a person in their fifties or sixties with breast cancer.

V usage is TRBV5-1 and J usage is TRBJ2-7; TRBD2 agrees at 7 bases. This CDR3 region has 16 residues. Germline assignment: CDR1 SGHRS and CDR2 YFSETQ. Unmatched junction bases numbered 12, after V lost 4 bases and J lost 2 bases. CDR3 coding DNA: TGCGCCAGCAGCAGGAGCCGGGACTACCAGGCCTACGAGCAGTACTTC. Translation gives CASSRSRDYQAYEQYF.

In its sample, this clone was seen a few times. This same CDR3 is encoded by further DNA sequences in the sample. V and J are TRBV30 and TRBJ2-1; TRBD2 matches at 11 bases. Germline V gives CDR1 GTSNPN, CDR2 SVGIG (reference sequence). Unmatched junction bases numbered 2, after V lost 2 bases and J lost 2 bases. This CDR3 spans 15 amino acids. CDR3 nucleotide sequence: TGTGCCTGGAGTAGACTAGCGGGACCCTACAATGAGCAGTTCTTC. Protein product: CAWSRLAGPYNEQFF.

The chain employs TRBV2 and TRBJ2-7, with 7 bases aligning to TRBD1. CDR1 is SNHLY and CDR2 is FYNNEI in the germline V gene. J lost 5 bases, V lost 11 bases, and 6 bases had no gene match. The length of the CDR3 is 11 residues. CDR3 in amino acids: CAGGQVDEQYF. CDR3 DNA: TGTGCCGGCGGACAGGTCGACGAGCAGTACTTC.

This clone was counted only a few times. The chain recombines TRBV9 with TRBJ2-1, with D uncertain. V lost 6 bases to trimming and J lost 0 bases, with 4 bases between them. The CDR3 has 12 amino acids. Germline-derived CDR1 and CDR2 are SGDLS and YYNGEE. CDR3 amino acids: CASTSSYNEQFF. The CDR3 DNA reads as TGTGCCAGCACTAGCTCCTACAATGAGCAGTTCTTC.

The CDR3 DNA reads as TGTGCCACCAGCAGAGATGGGGACCTTGAGACCCAGTACTTC. As protein: CATSRDGDLETQYF. This chain uses TRBV15 with TRBJ2-5; D may correspond to TRBD1 or TRBD2 (5 bases each). Trimming left V 0 bases short and J 5 bases short, with 10 bases between. Per the germline V gene, CDR1 is LNHNV and CDR2 is YYDKDF (reference sequence). CDR3 size: 14 residues.

The sample holds a few counts of this clone. The J gene is TRBJ1-4, the V gene TRBV7-9; 7 nucleotides line up with TRBD1. With 5 bases clipped from V and 7 bases from J, the junction kept 10 bases outside the gene matches. CDR3 size: 15 residues. Germline V gene data show CDR1 as SEHNR and CDR2 as FQNEAQ (reference sequence). DNA of the CDR3: TGTGCCAGCAGCGAAGGGGGCCGAATGATTGAAAAACTGTTTTTT. Translated, it gives CASSEGGRMIEKLFF.

Here the CDR3 reads CASSASGSSNYGYTF. The CDR3, as DNA: TGTGCCAGCAGCGCTTCAGGGTCCTCTAACTATGGCTACACCTTC. This rearrangement joins TRBV6-6 to TRBJ1-2, with D perhaps TRBD1 (5 bases). The germline V gene encodes CDR1 MNHNY and CDR2 SVGAGI (reference sequence). CDR3 length: 15 residues. V was shortened by 6 bases and J by 0 bases, with 14 bases between the two germline ends.

V and J are TRBV2 and TRBJ2-1, with TRBD2 identical over 10 bases. Losses at the gene ends were 1 base for V and 5 bases for J; bases not matched to a gene: 5. Germline-derived CDR1 and CDR2 are SNHLY and FYNNEI. This CDR3 comprises 16 residues. CDR3 sequence: CASSEVSSGSNNEQFF. DNA of the CDR3: TGTGCCAGCAGTGAAGTCTCTAGCGGGAGTAACAATGAGCAGTTCTTC.

The rearrangement links TRBV19 to TRBJ2-5; D might be TRBD2 (7 bases). Trimming pared 7 bases from V and 4 bases from J, leaving 19 bases between. Germline assignment: CDR1 LNHDA and CDR2 SQIVND (reference sequence). CDR3 length: 15 amino acids. The CDR3 bases are TGTGCCAGTACCGTTGGACTAGAGGGGGGAGAGACCCAGTACTTC. Its translation: CASTVGLEGGETQYF.

V gene TRBV6-5 combines with J gene TRBJ2-1; no definite D call. V lost 6 bases to trimming and J lost 10 bases, with 10 bases between them. Germline V gives CDR1 MNHEY, CDR2 SVGAGI. This CDR3 contains 11 residues. CDR3 nucleotides: TGTGCCAGCAGATTAGCAACGGAGCAGTTCTTC. As protein: CASRLATEQFF.